The sequence of this T cell receptor (beta chain) was determined in a study of cytomegalovirus exposure and HLA in healthy donors. About this clone: The target antigen is unknown.

This CDR3 is 15 amino acids long. V was pared by 3 bases and J by 4 bases, with 7 bases of the junction left unmatched. Germline loops: CDR1 SGHTA, CDR2 FQGTGA. Overall study results and limits: Three CMV-associated chains proved CMV antigen-specific in vitro.

TCRdb's copy holds only in-frame clones and misses some; the assay was immunoSEQ multiplex PCR. The data hold about 160,000 clones, with 84% observed a single time. The clonotype originates from a man aged 25-40 years in good health and CMV-seropositive. The chain combines TRBV7-3 with TRBJ2-7; TRBD2 aligns across 9 bases. Sequences were obtained from PBMCs. The CDR3 region has the DNA TGTGCCAGCAGCTTGGCTAGCGGGATTCGTTACGAGCAGTACTTC. Residues: CASSLASGIRYEQYF.